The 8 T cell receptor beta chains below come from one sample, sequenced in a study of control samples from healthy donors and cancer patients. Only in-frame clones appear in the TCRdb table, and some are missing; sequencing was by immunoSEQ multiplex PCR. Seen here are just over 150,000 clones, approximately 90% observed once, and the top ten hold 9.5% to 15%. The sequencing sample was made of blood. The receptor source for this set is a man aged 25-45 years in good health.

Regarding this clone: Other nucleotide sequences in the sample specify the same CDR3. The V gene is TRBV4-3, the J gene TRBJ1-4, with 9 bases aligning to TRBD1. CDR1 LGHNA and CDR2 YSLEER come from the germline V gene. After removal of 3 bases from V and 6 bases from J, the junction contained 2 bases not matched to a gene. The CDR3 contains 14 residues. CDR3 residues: CASSQGQGYEKLFF. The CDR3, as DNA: TGCGCCAGCAGCCAGGGACAGGGATATGAAAAACTGTTTTTT.

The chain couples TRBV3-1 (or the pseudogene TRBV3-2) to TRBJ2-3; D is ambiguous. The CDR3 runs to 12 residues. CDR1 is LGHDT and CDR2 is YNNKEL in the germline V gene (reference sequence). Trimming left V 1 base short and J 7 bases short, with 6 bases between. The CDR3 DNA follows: TGTGCCAGCAGCCAAGGATGGCATACGCAGTATTTT. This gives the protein CASSQGWHTQYF.

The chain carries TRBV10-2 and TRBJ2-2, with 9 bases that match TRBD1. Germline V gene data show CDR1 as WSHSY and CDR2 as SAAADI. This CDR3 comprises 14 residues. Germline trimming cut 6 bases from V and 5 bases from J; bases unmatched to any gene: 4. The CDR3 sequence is CASRQGAQTGELFF. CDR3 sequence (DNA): TGCGCCAGCAGACAGGGGGCGCAGACCGGGGAGCTGTTTTTT.

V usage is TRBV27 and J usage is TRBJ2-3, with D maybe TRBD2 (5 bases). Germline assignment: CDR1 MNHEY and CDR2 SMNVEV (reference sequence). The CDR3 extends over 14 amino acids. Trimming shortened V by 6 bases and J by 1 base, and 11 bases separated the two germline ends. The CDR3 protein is CASSGLQGTDTQYF. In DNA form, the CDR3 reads TGTGCCAGCAGCGGACTTCAGGGCACAGATACGCAGTATTTT.

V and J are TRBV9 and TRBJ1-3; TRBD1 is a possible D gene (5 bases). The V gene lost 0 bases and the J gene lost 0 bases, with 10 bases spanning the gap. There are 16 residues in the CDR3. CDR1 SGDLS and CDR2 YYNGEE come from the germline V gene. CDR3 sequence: CASSVGQPISGNTIYF. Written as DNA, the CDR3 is TGTGCCAGCAGCGTAGGACAGCCGATCTCTGGAAACACCATATATTTT.

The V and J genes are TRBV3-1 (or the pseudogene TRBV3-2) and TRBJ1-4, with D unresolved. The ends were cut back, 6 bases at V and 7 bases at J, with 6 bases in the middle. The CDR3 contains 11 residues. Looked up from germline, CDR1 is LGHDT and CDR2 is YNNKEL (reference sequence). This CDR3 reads CASRLREKLFF. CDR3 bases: TGTGCCAGCAGACTGCGTGAAAAACTGTTTTTT.

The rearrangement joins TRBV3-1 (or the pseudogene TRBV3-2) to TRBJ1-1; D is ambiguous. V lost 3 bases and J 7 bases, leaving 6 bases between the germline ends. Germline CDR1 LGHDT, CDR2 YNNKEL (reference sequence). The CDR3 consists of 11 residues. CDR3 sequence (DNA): TGTGCCAGCAGCCAGGGGTATGAAGCTTTCTTT. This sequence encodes CASSQGYEAFF.

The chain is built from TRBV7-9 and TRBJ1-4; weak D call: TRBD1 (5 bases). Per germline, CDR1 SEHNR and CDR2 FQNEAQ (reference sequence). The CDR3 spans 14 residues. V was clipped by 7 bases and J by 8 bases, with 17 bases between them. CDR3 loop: CASITGTASEKLFF. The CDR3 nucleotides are TGTGCCAGCATCACCGGGACTGCCTCCGAAAAACTGTTTTTT.